The 27 T cell receptor beta chains reported below all come from one sample, sequenced in a study of beta chain features in type 1 diabetes. Study results and caveats: Type 1 diabetes patients had moderately but significantly shorter TCRB CDR3s in all four CD4+ subsets.

The investigators reverse transcribed all of the isolated RNA, so they sequenced expressed TCRB transcripts. Assay: immunoSEQ multiplex PCR; the TCRdb copy retains only in-frame clones and omits some. The sample contains under 200,000 clones, 10% of which appear only once. These receptors lack a known antigen. The sample comprised central memory CD4+ T cells from blood. The receptors come from a young man with type 1 diabetes.

This clone was detected a few times. V and J are TRBV28 and TRBJ2-1, with D perhaps matching TRBD2 (6 bases). The CDR3 runs to 19 residues. The germline V and J ends were trimmed by 7 bases and 4 bases, with 29 bases remaining between them. Germline assignment: CDR1 MDHEN and CDR2 SYDVKM. The DNA of the CDR3 is TGTGCCAGCATACCTCCGGGCCGGGTAGCGGCCCGCTTATACAATGAGCAGTTCTTC. Protein product: CASIPPGRVAARLYNEQFF.

CDR3 protein: CASSWRLAGGEQYF. The DNA for the CDR3 is TGTGCCAGCAGCTGGAGACTAGCGGGAGGCGAGCAGTACTTC. The chain recombines TRBV7-2 with TRBJ2-7; 13 bases match TRBD2. Germline V lookup: CDR1 SGHTA, CDR2 FQGNSA. The CDR3 is 14 residues long. The junction had 3 bases not matched to a gene; V was cut back by 4 bases and J by 6 bases.

The V call is TRBV28, the J call TRBJ2-7; 9 nucleotides align to TRBD1. Germline V gene lookup returns CDR1 MDHEN and CDR2 SYDVKM. V lost 4 bases to trimming and J lost 7 bases; unmatched junction nucleotides: 11. There are 15 residues in the CDR3. The CDR3 nucleotides read TGTGCCAGCAGTTCCTCCGGGACAGGGCCCCCGGAGCAGTACTTC. Protein sequence: CASSSSGTGPPEQYF.

The chain links TRBV7-9 to TRBJ2-1, with D possibly being TRBD2 (5 bases). Germline CDR1 SEHNR, CDR2 FQNEAQ (reference sequence). CDR3 size: 13 residues. V lost 3 bases and J 10 bases, leaving 13 bases between the germline ends. The CDR3 DNA is TGTGCCAGCAGCTTGGGTAGCCGGGAAGAGCAGTTCTTC. Protein product: CASSLGSREEQFF.

The chain links TRBV18 to TRBJ2-3; D possibly corresponds to TRBD1 (5 bases). CDR1 and CDR2 from the germline V gene are KGHSH and LQKENI. V shed 3 bases and J shed 4 bases, with 14 bases lying between them. This CDR3 has 15 residues. The CDR3: CASSPQGSPADTQYF. In DNA, the CDR3 is TGTGCCAGCTCACCCCAGGGTAGTCCCGCAGATACGCAGTATTTT.

This clone has more than one count but fewer than ten. The chain couples TRBV18 to TRBJ1-2, with 9 bases identical to TRBD1. J lost 1 base, V lost 3 bases, and 3 bases had no gene match. CDR1 is KGHSH and CDR2 is LQKENI in the germline V gene. The CDR3 has 15 amino acids. CDR3 coding DNA: TGTGCCAGCTCACCCGGGACAGGGATTAACTATGGCTACACCTTC. The encoded protein is CASSPGTGINYGYTF.

The V gene is TRBV30, the J gene TRBJ1-5, with 7 nucleotides matching TRBD1. The J segment lost 7 bases and the V segment lost 6 bases, leaving 9 bases of the junction unmatched. The CDR3 contains 13 residues. Germline V CDR1 and CDR2: GTSNPN, SVGIG (reference sequence). Here the CDR3 reads CACETGFGQPQHF. The CDR3 DNA sequence: TGTGCCTGCGAGACAGGGTTCGGGCAGCCCCAGCATTTT.

The V and J genes are TRBV29-1 and TRBJ2-1, with 10 bases matching TRBD2. CDR1 and CDR2 from the germline V gene are SQVTM and ANQGSEA. CDR3 length equals 14 residues. Trimming took 6 bases from V and 8 from J; bases not matched to a gene: 10. The CDR3 nucleotides read TGCAGCGTGAAGCGGGAGGGCCTCGTCGATGAGCAGTTCTTC. Its translation: CSVKREGLVDEQFF.

This chain connects TRBV5-5 to TRBJ2-1; D is perhaps TRBD2 (6 bases). Trimming removed 2 bases from V and 8 bases from J, with 17 bases in between. Germline V gives CDR1 SGHKS, CDR2 YYEKEE (reference sequence). The CDR3 is 15 amino acids. The CDR3 spells CASSLFSGPTDEQFF. The DNA of the CDR3 is TGTGCCAGCAGCTTATTCAGCGGGCCCACCGATGAGCAGTTCTTC. The variable domain in full, with the rest retrieved from reference TRBV5-5 and TRBJ2-1, is DAGVTQSPTHLIKTRGQQVTLRCSPISGHKSVSWYQQVLGQGPQFIFQYYEKEERGRGNFPDRFSARQFPNYSSELNVNALLLGDSALYLCASSLFSGPTDEQFFGPGTRLTVL.

The chain employs TRBV28 and TRBJ2-3, with TRBD2 matching over 10 bases. The CDR3 sequence is 14 residues long. V was clipped by 7 bases and J by 10 bases; unmatched bases: 11. Germline V gene sequence: CDR1 MDHEN, CDR2 SYDVKM. Here the CDR3 reads CASTLDPSGSSQYF. CDR3 DNA sequence: TGTGCCAGCACCCTAGACCCTAGCGGGAGTTCGCAGTATTTT.

This clone was detected only a few times. The rearrangement links TRBV14 to TRBJ2-1; 9 nucleotides line up with TRBD1. The CDR3 consists of 18 residues. The germline V gene has CDR1 SGHDN and CDR2 FVKESK. Germline trimming cut 2 bases from V and 7 bases from J; bases unmatched to any gene: 15. The CDR3 region has the DNA TGTGCCAGCAGCCAAAGGGGAACAGGGGGCGCCGCGAGGAATGAGCAGTTCTTC. Its protein is CASSQRGTGGAARNEQFF.

This clone was seen a handful of times. This chain uses TRBV19 with TRBJ1-2; D is unresolved. This CDR3 is 12 amino acids long. Per germline, CDR1 LNHDA and CDR2 SQIVND (reference sequence). The V end was cut by 8 bases, the J end by 5 bases, with 12 bases between. CDR3 amino acids: CASWVSQYGYTF. Here the CDR3 DNA reads TGTGCCAGTTGGGTTAGCCAGTATGGCTACACCTTC.

Here the CDR3 reads CASSIGQVYQPQHF. The CDR3, as DNA: TGTGCCAGTAGTATTGGACAAGTCTATCAGCCCCAGCATTTT. The V call is TRBV19, the J call TRBJ1-5; D possibly corresponds to TRBD1 (5 bases). There are 14 residues in the CDR3. The germline V gene has CDR1 LNHDA and CDR2 SQIVND (reference sequence). The ends were cut back, 3 bases at V and 5 bases at J, with 11 bases in the middle.

This clone was seen more than once but under ten times. The rearrangement joins TRBV27 to TRBJ1-2; 10 positions match TRBD1. This CDR3 is built from 15 residues. V was pared by 8 bases and J by 3 bases, with 9 bases of the junction left unmatched. Germline V gives CDR1 MNHEY, CDR2 SMNVEV (reference sequence). The CDR3 DNA sequence: TGTGCCAGCTGGGGACAGGGGAGGGTCGACTATGGCTACACCTTC. Protein: CASWGQGRVDYGYTF.

This clone was observed a handful of times. This chain links TRBV29-1 with TRBJ1-2; D call uncertain. CDR1 SQVTM and CDR2 ANQGSEA come from the germline V gene. This CDR3 region has 11 residues. Trimming removed 5 bases at V and 8 bases at J, with 12 bases between. CDR3 DNA sequence: TGCAGCGTTTTGATGGGAGCAGGCTACACCTTC. It is translated as CSVLMGAGYTF.

The V and J genes are TRBV5-1 and TRBJ2-2; 8 bases agree with TRBD2. The junction had 9 bases not matched to a gene; V was cut back by 2 bases and J by 3 bases. Germline V gives CDR1 SGHRS, CDR2 YFSETQ. The CDR3 runs 17 residues. This CDR3 is CASSFPKIAGHTGELFF. Written as DNA, the CDR3 is TGCGCCAGCAGCTTCCCGAAGATAGCGGGGCACACCGGGGAGCTGTTTTTT.

This chain links TRBV7-9 with TRBJ1-2; no clear D. The germline gives CDR1 SEHNR, CDR2 FQNEAQ (reference sequence). Trimming cost V 1 base and J 9 bases, with 12 bases left between them. CDR3 length: 13 amino acids. The CDR3 sequence: CASSLGYGSSYTF. The CDR3 DNA sequence: TGTGCCAGCAGCTTAGGGTACGGTAGTAGCTACACCTTC.

This clone was seen a handful of times. The chain carries TRBV28 and TRBJ2-7; TRBD1 matches at 8 bases. CDR1 MDHEN and CDR2 SYDVKM come from the germline V gene. CDR3 length: 14 residues. V shed 6 bases and J 8 bases; nucleotides not matched to a gene: 12. The CDR3 DNA sequence: TGTGCCAGCAGCTTGGACAGGGTAGTAATGCAGCAGTACTTC. This encodes CASSLDRVVMQQYF.

The sample holds a few counts of this clone. CDR3 loop: CASSQPSRSFFDEQFF. The CDR3 bases are TGTGCCAGCTCACAGCCATCTAGAAGTTTTTTCGATGAGCAGTTCTTC. The chain has TRBV18 and TRBJ2-1; D is undetermined. Germline V gene sequence: CDR1 KGHSH, CDR2 LQKENI. Trimming stripped 4 bases from V and 8 bases from J, with 21 bases between. The CDR3 spans 16 residues.

The chain joins TRBV4-1 to TRBJ2-1; 12 positions match TRBD1. CDR1 and CDR2 (germline): MGHRA, YSYEKL. This CDR3 region has 18 residues. V dropped 8 bases and J dropped 7; count of bases not matched to a gene: 18. The CDR3 DNA reads TGCGCCAGCCGAAAAGGACAACTCCCGGGACAGGGGGCGAATGAGCAGTTCTTC. This gives the protein CASRKGQLPGQGANEQFF.

The J gene is TRBJ2-4, the V gene TRBV28; TRBD2 aligns across 10 bases. CDR3 size: 15 residues. Germline-derived CDR1 and CDR2 are MDHEN and SYDVKM. J was trimmed by 7 bases and V by 3 bases; bases with no gene match: 6. Written as DNA, the CDR3 is TGTGCCAGCAGTTTCGCACTAGCGGGAAATAACATTCAGTACTTC. Translating it yields CASSFALAGNNIQYF. Full variable domain (outside the CDR3, taken from reference TRBV28 and TRBJ2-4): DVKVTQSSRYLVKRTGEKVFLECVQDMDHENMFWYRQDPGLGLRLIYFSYDVKMKEKGDIPEGYSVSREKKERFSLILESASTNQTSMYLCASSFALAGNNIQYFGAGTRLSVL.

The V call is TRBV7-8, the J call TRBJ2-7; TRBD1 might be the D (6 bases). The CDR3 covers 15 residues. V was cut by 1 base and J by 3 bases, with 13 bases left in between. Germline CDR1 reads SGHVS; CDR2 reads FQNEAQ. The CDR3 DNA is TGTGCCAGCAGCTTAGGTGTGGGGGCCATCTACGAGCAGTACTTC. Translating gives CASSLGVGAIYEQYF.

This clone has a handful of counts. The genes are TRBV29-1 and TRBJ2-4, with a tentative D call TRBD1 (5 bases). There are 13 residues in the CDR3. V lost 6 bases and J 8 bases, leaving 17 bases between the germline ends. CDR1 is SQVTM and CDR2 is ANQGSEA in the germline V gene. CDR3 amino acids: CSVEIGQGHIQYF. For the CDR3, the DNA is TGCAGCGTAGAAATAGGGCAGGGCCACATTCAGTACTTC. The full variable domain, its missing parts supplied by reference TRBV29-1 and TRBJ2-4, is SAVISQKPSRDICQRGTSLTIQCQVDSQVTMMFWYRQQPGQSLTLIATANQGSEATYESGFVIDKFPISRPNLTFSTLTVSNMSPEDSSIYLCSVEIGQGHIQYFGAGTRLSVL.

This CDR3 reads CASSFSGLAGDPGNEQFF. For the CDR3, the DNA is TGTGCCAGCAGTTTCTCCGGTTTAGCGGGAGATCCGGGGAATGAGCAGTTCTTC. J is TRBJ2-1 and V is TRBV28; 9 bases are shared with TRBD2. After removal of 3 bases from V and 7 bases from J, the junction contained 16 bases not matched to a gene. Germline V gene data show CDR1 as MDHEN and CDR2 as SYDVKM. The CDR3 extends over 18 amino acids.

This clone was detected a few times. J is TRBJ2-5 and V is TRBV29-1; TRBD1 might be the D (6 bases). Germline V gene data show CDR1 as SQVTM and CDR2 as ANQGSEA. This CDR3 is 11 amino acids long. V lost 5 bases and J lost 5, with 9 bases in between. CDR3 DNA: TGCAGCGTTAGGACAGCGGAGACCCAGTACTTC. Its protein is CSVRTAETQYF.

This clone has only a few counts. The chain recombines TRBV18 with TRBJ2-6, with TRBD1 matching over 7 bases. Germline CDR1 reads KGHSH; CDR2 reads LQKENI. Trimming at V came to 6 bases and at J to 0 bases, leaving 8 bases not matched to a gene. There are 17 residues in the CDR3. CDR3 coding DNA: TGTGCCAGCTCCCAGCAAGGGGGCTTCTCTGGGGCCAACGTCCTGACTTTC. It encodes CASSQQGGFSGANVLTF.

The table lists this clone with a few counts. This rearrangement joins TRBV6-1 to TRBJ1-1, with no clear D. Trimming removed 5 bases from V and 8 bases from J, with 9 bases in between. The CDR3 sequence is 11 residues long. Germline loops: CDR1 MNHNS, CDR2 SASEGT. As DNA, the CDR3 is TGTGCCAGCAGTTACCTGACAGAAGCTTTCTTT. Translating gives CASSYLTEAFF.